A single T cell receptor beta chain is shown here with its context. Clones were read by immunoSEQ multiplex PCR, and TCRdb kept only the in-frame ones, dropping some. Of about 41,000 clones listed, roughly 90% were seen once; the top ten hold 6.5% to 7.5%. This specimen comes from a study of T cell changes during pregnancy in multiple sclerosis. The sample here was CD8+ T cells from peripheral blood mononuclear cells, taken in the third trimester of pregnancy. The TCR comes from a female donor with multiple sclerosis, enrolled in a pregnancy study.

CDR3 residues: CASSFAGQGAGGYTF. The CDR3 DNA sequence: TGTGCCAGCAGCTTCGCCGGACAGGGGGCCGGTGGCTACACCTTC. The J gene is TRBJ1-2, the V gene TRBV7-9; 11 bases line up with TRBD1. Germline V CDR1 and CDR2: SEHNR, FQNEAQ (reference sequence). The CDR3 loop spans 15 amino acids. With 3 bases clipped from V and 7 bases from J, the junction kept 7 bases outside the gene matches.